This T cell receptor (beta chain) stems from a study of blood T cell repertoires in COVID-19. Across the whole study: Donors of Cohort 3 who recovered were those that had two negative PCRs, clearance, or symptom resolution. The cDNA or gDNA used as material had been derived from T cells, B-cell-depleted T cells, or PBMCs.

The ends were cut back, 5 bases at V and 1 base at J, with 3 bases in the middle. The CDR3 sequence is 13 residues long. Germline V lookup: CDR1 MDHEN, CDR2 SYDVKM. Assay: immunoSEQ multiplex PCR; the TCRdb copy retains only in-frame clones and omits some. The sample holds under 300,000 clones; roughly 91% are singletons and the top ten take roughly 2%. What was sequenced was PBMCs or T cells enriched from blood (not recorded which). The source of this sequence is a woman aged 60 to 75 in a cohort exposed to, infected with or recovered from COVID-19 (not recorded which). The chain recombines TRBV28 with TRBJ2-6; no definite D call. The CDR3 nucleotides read TGTGCCAGCAGTATATCTGGGGCCAACGTCCTGACTTTC. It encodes CASSISGANVLTF.